The table lists the clone carrying this TCR beta chain with a count of one. Data came from immunoSEQ multiplex PCR; TCRdb stores just in-frame clones and leaves some out. The data contain 250,000 or so clones, 88% of them singletons. CDR3 length: 18 residues. V gave up 2 bases and J gave up 3 bases, with 20 bases separating them. CDR1 is SEHNR and CDR2 is FQNEAQ in the germline V gene (reference sequence). These data originate in a study of blood T cell repertoires in COVID-19. On the study more broadly: From T cells, B-cell-depleted T cells, or PBMCs came the material, which was cDNA or gDNA.

The specimen sequenced was PBMCs or T cells enriched from blood (not recorded which). The clonotype comes from a young woman who had been exposed to COVID-19. The chain uses TRBV7-9 and TRBJ2-1, with D tentatively TRBD1 (6 bases). CDR3 sequence: CASSLNRILDSIYNEQFF. The CDR3 nucleotides are TGTGCCAGCAGCTTAAATCGGATCCTGGACAGTATCTACAATGAGCAGTTCTTC.